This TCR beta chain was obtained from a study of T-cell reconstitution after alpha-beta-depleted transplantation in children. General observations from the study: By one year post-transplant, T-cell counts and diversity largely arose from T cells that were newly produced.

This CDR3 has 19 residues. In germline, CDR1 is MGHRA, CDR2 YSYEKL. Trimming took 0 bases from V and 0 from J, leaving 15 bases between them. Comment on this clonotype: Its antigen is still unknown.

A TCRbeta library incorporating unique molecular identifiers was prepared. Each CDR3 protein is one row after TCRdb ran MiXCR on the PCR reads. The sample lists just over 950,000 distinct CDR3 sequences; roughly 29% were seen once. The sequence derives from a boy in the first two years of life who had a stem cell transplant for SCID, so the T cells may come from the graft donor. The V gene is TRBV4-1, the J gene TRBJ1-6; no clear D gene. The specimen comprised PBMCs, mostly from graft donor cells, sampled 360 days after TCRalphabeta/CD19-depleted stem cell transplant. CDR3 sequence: CASSQEDRQTSSYNSPLHF. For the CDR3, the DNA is TGCGCCAGCAGCCAAGAGGATAGGCAGACGAGCTCCTATAATTCACCCCTCCACTTT.